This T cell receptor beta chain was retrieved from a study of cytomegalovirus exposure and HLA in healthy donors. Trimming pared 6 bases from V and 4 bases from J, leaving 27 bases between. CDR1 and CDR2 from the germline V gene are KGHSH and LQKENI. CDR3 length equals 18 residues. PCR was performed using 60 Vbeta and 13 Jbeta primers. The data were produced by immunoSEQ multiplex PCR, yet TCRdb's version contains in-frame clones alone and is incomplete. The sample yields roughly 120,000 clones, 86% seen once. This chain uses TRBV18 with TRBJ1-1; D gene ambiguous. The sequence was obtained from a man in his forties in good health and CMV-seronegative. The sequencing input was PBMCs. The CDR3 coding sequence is TGTGCCAGCTCCCGGGAGGCAGGTGGGTACTTACGGAGCACTGAAGCTTTCTTT. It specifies CASSREAGGYLRSTEAFF. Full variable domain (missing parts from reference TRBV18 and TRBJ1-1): NAGVMQNPRHLVRRRGQEARLRCSPMKGHSHVYWYRQLPEEGLKFMVYLQKENIIDESGMPKERFSAEFPKEGPSILRIQQVVRGDSAAYFCASSREAGGYLRSTEAFFGQGTRLTVV.